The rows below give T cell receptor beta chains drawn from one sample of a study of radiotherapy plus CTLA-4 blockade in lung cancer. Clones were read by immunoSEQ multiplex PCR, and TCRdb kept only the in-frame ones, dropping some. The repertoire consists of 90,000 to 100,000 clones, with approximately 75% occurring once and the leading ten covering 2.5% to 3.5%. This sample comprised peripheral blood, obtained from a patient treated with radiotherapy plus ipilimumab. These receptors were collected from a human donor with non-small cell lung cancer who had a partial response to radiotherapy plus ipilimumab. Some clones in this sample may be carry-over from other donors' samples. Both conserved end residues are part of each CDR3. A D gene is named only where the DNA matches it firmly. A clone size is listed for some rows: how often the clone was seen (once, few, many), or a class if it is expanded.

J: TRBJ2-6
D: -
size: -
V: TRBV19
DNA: TGTGCCAGTAGTAAGGGGCTGAGCTCTGGGGCCAACGTCCTGACTTTC
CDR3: CASSKGLSSGANVLTF

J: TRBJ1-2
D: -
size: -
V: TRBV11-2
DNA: TGTGCCAGCAGTCGCAGGGATGCGCTCTATGGCTACACCTTC
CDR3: CASSRRDALYGYTF

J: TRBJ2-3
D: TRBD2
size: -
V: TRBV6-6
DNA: TGTGCCAGCGTGGCGACTAGCGGGGGTACGCAGTATTTT
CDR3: CASVATSGGTQYF

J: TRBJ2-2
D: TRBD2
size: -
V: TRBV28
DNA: TGTGCCAGCAGTTCGCAGCGGGAGAGGGTCACATCCGGGGAGCTGTTTTTT
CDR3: CASSSQRERVTSGELFF

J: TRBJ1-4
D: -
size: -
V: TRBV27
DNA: TGTGCCAGCAGTTTATCCTTCCCGACAGAAGCGGGGGAAAAACTGTTTTTT
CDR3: CASSLSFPTEAGEKLFF

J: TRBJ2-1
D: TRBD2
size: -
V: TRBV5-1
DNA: TGCGCCAGCAGCTTGGAGGGACTAGCGGGGCATGAGCAGTTCTTC
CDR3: CASSLEGLAGHEQFF

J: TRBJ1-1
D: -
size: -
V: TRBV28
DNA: TGTGCCAGCAGTCAAATCAACAGGGATCTAAGGACTGAAGCTTTCTTT
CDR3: CASSQINRDLRTEAFF

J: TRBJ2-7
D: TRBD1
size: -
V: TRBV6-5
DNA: TGTGCCAGCAGTTACGACAGGGCCTACGAGCAGTACTTC
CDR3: CASSYDRAYEQYF

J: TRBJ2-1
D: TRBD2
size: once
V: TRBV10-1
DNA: TGCGCCAGCAGTTTACTAGCGGGGGGGACTTTCGAGCAGTTCTTC
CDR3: CASSLLAGGTFEQFF

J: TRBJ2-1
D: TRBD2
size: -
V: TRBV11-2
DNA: TGTGCCAGCAGCTTGGCTTACGCGGGGGGAAATGAGCAGTTCTTC
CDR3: CASSLAYAGGNEQFF

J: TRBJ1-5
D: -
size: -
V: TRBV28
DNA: TGTGCCAGCAGCAACGACAGGTCCTTCAATCAGCCCCAGCATTTT
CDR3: CASSNDRSFNQPQHF

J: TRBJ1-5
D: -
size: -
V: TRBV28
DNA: TGTGCCAGCAGTTTTTCCCTCACTAGCGGGACGGAGAGGCCCCAGCATTTT
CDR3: CASSFSLTSGTERPQHF

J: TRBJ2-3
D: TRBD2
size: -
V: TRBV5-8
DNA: TGTGCCAGCAGCCAGCTCTTTAGCGGGAGCATGGATACGCAGTATTTT
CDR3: CASSQLFSGSMDTQYF

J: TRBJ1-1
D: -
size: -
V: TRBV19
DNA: TGTGCCAGTAGGAACTCAGGAATCGCTGAAGCTTTCTTT
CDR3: CASRNSGIAEAFF

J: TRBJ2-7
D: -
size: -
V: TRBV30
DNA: TGTGCCTGGAGTGTACTCCCCGGCGAGCAGTACTTC
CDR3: CAWSVLPGEQYF

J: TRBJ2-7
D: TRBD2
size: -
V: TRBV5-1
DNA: TGCGCCAGCAGCGGGGCTAGCGGGAGCTCCTACGAGCAGTACTTC
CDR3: CASSGASGSSYEQYF

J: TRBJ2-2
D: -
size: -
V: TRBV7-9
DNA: TGTGCCAGCAGCCCGTTTTCGAACACCGGGGGGCTGTTTTTT
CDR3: CASSPFSNTGGLFF

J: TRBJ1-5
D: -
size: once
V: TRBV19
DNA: TGTGCCAGTAGAGGTTGGGGGGACAATCAGCCCCAGCATTTT
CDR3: CASRGWGDNQPQHF

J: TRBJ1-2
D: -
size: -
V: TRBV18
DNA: TGTGCCAGCTCACCTGCGGGAGGAAGGAGCTATGGCTACACCTTC
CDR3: CASSPAGGRSYGYTF

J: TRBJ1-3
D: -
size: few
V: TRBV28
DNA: TGTGCCAGCAGTCAGGGTGGAACTGGAAACACCATATATTTT
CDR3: CASSQGGTGNTIYF

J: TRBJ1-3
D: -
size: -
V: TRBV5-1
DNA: TGCGCCAGCAGCTTTACACAGGGTGCTGGAAACACCATATATTTT
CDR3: CASSFTQGAGNTIYF

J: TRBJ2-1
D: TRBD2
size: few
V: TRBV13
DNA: TGTGCCAGCAGCGACCTACCTTTGACTAGCGGTTACAATGAGCAGTTCTTC
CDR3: CASSDLPLTSGYNEQFF

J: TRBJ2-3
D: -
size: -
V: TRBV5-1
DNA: TGCGCCAGCAGCCCGAGGTCCGCAGATACGCAGTATTTT
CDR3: CASSPRSADTQYF

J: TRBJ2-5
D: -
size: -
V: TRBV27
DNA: TGTGCCAGCAGTCCTCATAAACAGAGCCCCCCAGAGACCCAGTACTTC
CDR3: CASSPHKQSPPETQYF

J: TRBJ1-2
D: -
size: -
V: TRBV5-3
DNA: TGTGCCAGAAGCTTGGTCTCTAGGGGGGGACAAGGACCCACCAGGGATGGCTACACCTTC
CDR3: CARSLVSRGGQGPTRDGYTF

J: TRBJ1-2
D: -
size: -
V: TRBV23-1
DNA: TGCGCCATAACGCTGGGCTCTTTTTTC
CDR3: CAITLGSFF

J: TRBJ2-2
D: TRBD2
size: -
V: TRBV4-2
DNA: TGTGCCAGCAGCCGACTAGCGGGAAAGGACGGGGAGCTGTTTTTT
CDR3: CASSRLAGKDGELFF

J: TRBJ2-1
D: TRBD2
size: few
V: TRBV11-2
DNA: TGTGCCAGCAGCTGGAACCTAGCGGGAGTAAGTGAGCAGTTCTTC
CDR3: CASSWNLAGVSEQFF

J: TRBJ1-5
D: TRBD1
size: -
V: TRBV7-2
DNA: TGTGCCAGCAGCTTAATCCGCTTCGGGACAGGGAATCAGCCCCAGCATTTT
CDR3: CASSLIRFGTGNQPQHF

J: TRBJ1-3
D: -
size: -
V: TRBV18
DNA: TGTGCCAGCTCACCATTCCAGGGGCAGAACACCATATATTTT
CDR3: CASSPFQGQNTIYF

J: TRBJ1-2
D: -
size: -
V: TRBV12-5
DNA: TGTGCTAGTGGTCCCGCCCGGGGGGTTGGGGGGCGCGGCTACACCTTC
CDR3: CASGPARGVGGRGYTF

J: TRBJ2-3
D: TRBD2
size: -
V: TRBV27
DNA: TGTGCCAGCAGTAGAAGCCCGGGACTAGCGGGGGGGCCTAGAGATACGCAGTATTTT
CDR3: CASSRSPGLAGGPRDTQYF

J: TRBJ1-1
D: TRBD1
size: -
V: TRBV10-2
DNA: TGCGCCAGCAGTGATCCGGGACAGGGGGCGCCGGACACTGAAGCTTTCTTT
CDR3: CASSDPGQGAPDTEAFF

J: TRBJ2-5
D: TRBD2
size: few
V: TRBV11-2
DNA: TGTGCCAGCAGCTGGGGACTAGCGGGGCCGCAAGAGACCCAGTACTTC
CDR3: CASSWGLAGPQETQYF

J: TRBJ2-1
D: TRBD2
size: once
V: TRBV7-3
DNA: TGTGCCAGCAGTCGGACTAGCGGGGGGGATTACAATGAGCAGTTCTTC
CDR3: CASSRTSGGDYNEQFF

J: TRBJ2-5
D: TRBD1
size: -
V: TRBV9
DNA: TGTGCCAGCAGCGTTCGTACAGGGGTGGGGGAGACCCAGTACTTC
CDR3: CASSVRTGVGETQYF

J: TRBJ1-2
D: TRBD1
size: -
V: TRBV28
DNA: TGTGCCAGCACCGAGGGACAGCGATTCGGTGGCTACACCTTC
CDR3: CASTEGQRFGGYTF

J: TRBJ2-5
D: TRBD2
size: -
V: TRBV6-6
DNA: TGTGCCAGCAGAGAATCGGGGGGGCGAGAGACCCAGTACTTC
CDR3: CASRESGGRETQYF

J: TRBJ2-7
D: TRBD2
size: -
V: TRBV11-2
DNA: TGTGCCAGCAGCTACCATACTAGCGGGACCTACGAGCAGTACTTC
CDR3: CASSYHTSGTYEQYF

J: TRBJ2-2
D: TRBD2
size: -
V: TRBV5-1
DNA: TGCGCCAGCAGCTTAGTAGCGGGAAAGAACACCGGGGAGCTGTTTTTT
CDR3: CASSLVAGKNTGELFF

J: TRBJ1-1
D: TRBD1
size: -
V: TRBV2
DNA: TGTGCCAGCAGACCAGGGGGCGTTGAAGCTTTCTTT
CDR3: CASRPGGVEAFF

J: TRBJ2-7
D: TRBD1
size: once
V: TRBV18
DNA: TGTGCCAGCTCACCACCAGGGACAGGGTCCTACGAGCAGTACTTC
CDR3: CASSPPGTGSYEQYF

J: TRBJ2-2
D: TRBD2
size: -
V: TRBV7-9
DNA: TGTGCCAGCAGCTTAGGGACTAGCCGAACCGGGGAGCTGTTTTTT
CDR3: CASSLGTSRTGELFF

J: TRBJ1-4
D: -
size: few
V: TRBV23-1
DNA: TGCGCCAGGCGGGCGGCTAATGAAAAACTGTTTTTT
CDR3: CARRAANEKLFF

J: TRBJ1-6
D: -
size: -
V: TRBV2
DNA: TGTGCCAGCAGTGTGGTTCAGGGTGCCCTCCACTTT
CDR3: CASSVVQGALHF

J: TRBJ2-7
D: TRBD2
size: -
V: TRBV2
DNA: TGTGCCAGCCGGGACTACCTCTCCTACGAGCAGTACTTC
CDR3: CASRDYLSYEQYF

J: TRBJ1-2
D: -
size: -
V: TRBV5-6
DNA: TGTGCCAGCAGCTTGCGGGGAGTTAACTATGGCTACACCTTC
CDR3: CASSLRGVNYGYTF

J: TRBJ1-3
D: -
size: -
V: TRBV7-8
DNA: TGTGCCAGCAGCTTAGCGCAGGGCCTCAACTCTGGAAACACCATATATTTT
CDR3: CASSLAQGLNSGNTIYF